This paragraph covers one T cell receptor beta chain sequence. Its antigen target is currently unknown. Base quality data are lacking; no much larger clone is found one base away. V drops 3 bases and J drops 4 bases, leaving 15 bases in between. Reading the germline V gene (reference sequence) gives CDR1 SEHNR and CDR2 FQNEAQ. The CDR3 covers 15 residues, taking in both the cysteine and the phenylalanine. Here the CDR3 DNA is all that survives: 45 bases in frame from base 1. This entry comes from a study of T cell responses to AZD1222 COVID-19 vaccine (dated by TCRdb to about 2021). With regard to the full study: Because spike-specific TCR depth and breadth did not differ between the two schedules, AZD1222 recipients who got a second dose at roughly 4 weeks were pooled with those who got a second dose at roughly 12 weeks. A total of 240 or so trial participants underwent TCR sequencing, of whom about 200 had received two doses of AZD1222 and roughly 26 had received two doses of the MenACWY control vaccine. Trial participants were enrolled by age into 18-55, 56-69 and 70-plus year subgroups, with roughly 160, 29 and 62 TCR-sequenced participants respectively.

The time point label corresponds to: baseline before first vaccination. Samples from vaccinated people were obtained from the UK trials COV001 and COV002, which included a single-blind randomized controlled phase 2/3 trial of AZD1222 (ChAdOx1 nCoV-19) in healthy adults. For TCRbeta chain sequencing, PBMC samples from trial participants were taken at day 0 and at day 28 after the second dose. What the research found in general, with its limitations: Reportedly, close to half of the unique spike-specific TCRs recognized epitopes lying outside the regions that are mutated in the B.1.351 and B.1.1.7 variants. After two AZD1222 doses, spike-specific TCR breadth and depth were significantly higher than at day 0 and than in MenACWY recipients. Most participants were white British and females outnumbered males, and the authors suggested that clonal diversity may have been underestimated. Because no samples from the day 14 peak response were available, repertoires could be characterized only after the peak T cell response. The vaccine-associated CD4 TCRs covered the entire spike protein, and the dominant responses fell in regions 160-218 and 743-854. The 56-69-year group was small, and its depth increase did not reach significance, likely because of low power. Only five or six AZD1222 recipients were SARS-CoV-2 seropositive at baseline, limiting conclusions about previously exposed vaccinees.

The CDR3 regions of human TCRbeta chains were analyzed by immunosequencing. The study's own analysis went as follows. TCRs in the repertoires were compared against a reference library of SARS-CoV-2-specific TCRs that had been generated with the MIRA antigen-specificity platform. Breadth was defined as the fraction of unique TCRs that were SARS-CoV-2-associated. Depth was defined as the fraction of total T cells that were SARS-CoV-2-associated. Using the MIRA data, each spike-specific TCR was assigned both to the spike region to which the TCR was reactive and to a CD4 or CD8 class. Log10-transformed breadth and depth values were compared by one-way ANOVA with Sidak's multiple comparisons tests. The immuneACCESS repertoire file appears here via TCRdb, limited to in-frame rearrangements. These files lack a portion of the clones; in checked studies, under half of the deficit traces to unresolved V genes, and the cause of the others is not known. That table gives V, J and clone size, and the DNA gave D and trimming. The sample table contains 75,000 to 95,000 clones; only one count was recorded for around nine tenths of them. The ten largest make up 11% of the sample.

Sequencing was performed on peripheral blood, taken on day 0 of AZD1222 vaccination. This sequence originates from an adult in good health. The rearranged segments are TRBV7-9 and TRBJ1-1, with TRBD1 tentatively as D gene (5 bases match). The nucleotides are TGTGCCAGCAGCTTGGGGACTGGGGGTTCCACTGAAGCTTTCTTT. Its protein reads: CASSLGTGGSTEAFF.